The sequence of this T cell receptor beta chain was determined in a study of blood T cell repertoires in COVID-19. Authors' methods: Nucleated cell number was recorded as an estimate derived from reference gene primer amplification. The method was immunoSEQ multiplex PCR; TCRdb's version includes in-frame clones alone and lacks a portion of them. Clone size and the V and J calls come from that table; the DNA yielded D and trimming. The table lists roughly 250,000 clones, approximately 91% of them singletons. This receptor was taken from a woman in her thirties or forties with acute COVID-19. Sequencing input: PBMCs or T cells enriched from blood (not recorded which).

This CDR3 reads CASSQATGGGETQYF. CDR3 coding DNA: TGTGCCAGCAGCCAAGCGACAGGGGGAGGAGAGACCCAGTACTTC. The V call is TRBV4-2, the J call TRBJ2-5; 9 bases fit TRBD1. J gave up 4 bases and V 1 base, and 4 bases lay outside the gene matches. From germline, CDR1 is LGHNA and CDR2 YNFKEQ. The CDR3 is 15 residues long.